A single sample gave rise to the 31 T cell receptor beta chains below, sequenced in a study of blood T cell repertoires in COVID-19. Sequencing used immunoSEQ multiplex PCR; TCRdb keeps in-frame clones, though not all of them. The sample consists of fewer than 300,000 clones, 85% of them appearing once. What was sequenced was peripheral blood. The receptors derive from a human donor in a cohort sampled during active COVID-19.

This chain joins TRBV5-5 and TRBJ2-5; TRBD1 matches 11 bases. Germline V CDR1 and CDR2: SGHKS, YYEKEE (reference sequence). V shed 5 bases and J 4 bases; nucleotides not matched to a gene: 7. This CDR3 comprises 15 residues. The CDR3 sequence is CASRPPGTGGETQYF. Here the CDR3 DNA reads TGTGCCAGCAGACCTCCCGGGACAGGGGGAGAGACCCAGTACTTC. The full variable domain, with the rest looked up from reference TRBV5-5 and TRBJ2-5, is DAGVTQSPTHLIKTRGQQVTLRCSPISGHKSVSWYQQVLGQGPQFIFQYYEKEERGRGNFPDRFSARQFPNYSSELNVNALLLGDSALYLCASRPPGTGGETQYFGPGTRLLVL.

This clone was counted between two and nine times. Written as DNA, the CDR3 is TGTGCCAGCAGCTTGTTATCGGTCCCCGGCAGGGCTTTCTTT. Translated: CASSLLSVPGRAFF. The chain employs TRBV7-8 and TRBJ1-1; unclear D gene. Germline V gene sequence: CDR1 SGHVS, CDR2 FQNEAQ. Trimming cost V 3 bases and J 11 bases, with 19 bases left between them. The CDR3 totals 14 residues.

This clone occurred a few times. The chain uses TRBV11-3 and TRBJ2-1, with 8 nucleotides matching TRBD2. J gave up 8 bases and V 3 bases, and 6 bases lay outside the gene matches. Germline CDR1 reads SGHNT; CDR2 reads YENEEA. The CDR3 spans 14 residues. CDR3 sequence reads: CASSFGTRGDEQFF. The CDR3 nucleotides read TGTGCCAGCAGCTTTGGGACTAGGGGCGATGAGCAGTTCTTC.

The chain uses TRBV18 and TRBJ1-4; 8 bases fit TRBD1. Germline V gene data show CDR1 as KGHSH and CDR2 as LQKENI. After removal of 5 bases from V and 8 bases from J, the junction contained 7 bases not matched to a gene. The length of the CDR3 is 14 residues. The CDR3 is CASSFDRGLEKLFF. CDR3 nucleotide sequence: TGTGCCAGCTCATTTGACAGGGGTTTGGAAAAACTGTTTTTT. Full variable domain (rest looked up from reference TRBV18 and TRBJ1-4): NAGVMQNPRHLVRRRGQEARLRCSPMKGHSHVYWYRQLPEEGLKFMVYLQKENIIDESGMPKERFSAEFPKEGPSILRIQQVVRGDSAAYFCASSFDRGLEKLFFGSGTQLSVL.

CDR3 coding DNA: TGTGCCAGCAGTTATCCTGGGCAGGATTACGAGCAGTACTTC. This sequence encodes CASSYPGQDYEQYF. The rearrangement links TRBV6-5 to TRBJ2-7; D gene uncertain. V dropped 3 bases and J dropped 4 bases, with 13 bases sitting between them. The CDR3 loop spans 14 amino acids. Germline V gives CDR1 MNHEY, CDR2 SVGAGI.

The chain combines TRBV19 with TRBJ2-3; possibly TRBD2 for D (6 bases). Trimming shortened V by 2 bases and J by 2 bases, and 17 bases separated the two germline ends. The CDR3 contains 17 residues. Germline loops: CDR1 LNHDA, CDR2 SQIVND (reference sequence). The CDR3 is CASSILSGGENTDTQYF. CDR3 DNA sequence: TGTGCCAGTAGTATACTCTCTGGCGGGGAAAACACAGATACGCAGTATTTT.

The rearrangement uses TRBV6-4 and TRBJ2-3; TRBD2 matches at 7 bases. After removal of 2 bases from V and 1 base from J, the junction contained 3 bases not matched to a gene. The CDR3 sequence is 15 residues long. Germline lookup yields CDR1 MRHNA and CDR2 SNTAGT. CDR3 nucleotides: TGTGCCAGCAGTGACCTGGCGGGAGGCACAGATACGCAGTATTTT. Residues: CASSDLAGGTDTQYF.

The chain couples TRBV3-1 (or the pseudogene TRBV3-2) to TRBJ2-1; possibly TRBD1 for D (5 bases). CDR3 length equals 18 residues. The germline CDR1 and CDR2 sequences are LGHDT and YNNKEL (reference sequence). Trimming shortened V by 4 bases and J by 7 bases, and 26 bases separated the two germline ends. CDR3 nucleotides: TGTGCCAGCAGCCCTTCAGGCGTTGTCCAGGGCATGGGAAATGAGCAGTTCTTC. This codes for CASSPSGVVQGMGNEQFF.

This chain joins TRBV7-6 and TRBJ2-1, with D hard to call. This CDR3 region has 14 residues. Trimming took 5 bases from V and 1 from J, leaving 9 bases between them. Germline CDR1 and CDR2: SGHVS and FNYEAQ. This CDR3 is CASSRGLSYNEQFF. The CDR3 DNA sequence: TGTGCCAGCAGCCGAGGATTGTCCTACAATGAGCAGTTCTTC.

This chain links TRBV6-5 with TRBJ1-1; TRBD1 matches 7 bases. The ends lost 6 bases at V and 8 bases at J; junction bases unmatched: 3. CDR3 length equals 11 residues. Germline assignment: CDR1 MNHEY and CDR2 SVGAGI. This CDR3 is CASRNRGEAFF. In DNA, the CDR3 is TGTGCCAGCAGAAACAGGGGAGAAGCTTTCTTT.

This rearrangement joins TRBV19 to TRBJ2-2; 8 bases are a match to TRBD1. The CDR3 is made up of 15 amino acids. V was clipped by 4 bases and J by 5 bases; unmatched bases: 6. The germline V gene encodes CDR1 LNHDA and CDR2 SQIVND (reference sequence). CDR3 residues: CASSKTGTGTGELFF. The CDR3 coding sequence is TGTGCCAGTAGTAAAACCGGGACAGGTACCGGGGAGCTGTTTTTT.

The chain uses TRBV3-1 (or the pseudogene TRBV3-2) and TRBJ1-2; D is perhaps TRBD1 (5 bases). Germline V gives CDR1 LGHDT, CDR2 YNNKEL (reference sequence). V gave up 1 base and J gave up 8 bases, with 8 bases separating them. The CDR3 runs to 12 residues. CDR3 bases: TGTGCCAGCAGCCAAGGGGCAGGGGGCTACACCTTC. Protein sequence: CASSQGAGGYTF.

This chain's CDR3 is CASSKRGGGPQHF. The CDR3, as DNA: TGTGCCAGCAGCAAAAGGGGGGGTGGGCCCCAGCATTTT. The chain has TRBV7-2 and TRBJ1-5; D perhaps matches TRBD1 (6 bases). Trimming removed 5 bases at V and 9 bases at J, with 14 bases between. This CDR3 region has 13 residues. CDR1 is SGHTA and CDR2 is FQGNSA in the germline V gene.

The rearrangement joins TRBV24-1 to TRBJ2-5; possibly TRBD2 for D (5 bases). The CDR3 sequence is 13 residues long. Germline V gene lookup returns CDR1 KGHDR and CDR2 SFDVKD. Trimming took 3 bases from V and 5 from J, leaving 9 bases between them. DNA of the CDR3: TGTGCCACCAGTGATCCGGGGAAGGAGACCCAGTACTTC. It codes for CATSDPGKETQYF.

This rearrangement joins TRBV2 to TRBJ2-3; tentatively, D is TRBD1 (5 bases). The germline V gene has CDR1 SNHLY and CDR2 FYNNEI. Trimming pared 8 bases from V and 2 bases from J, leaving 17 bases between. The CDR3 length is 15 residues. The CDR3 DNA sequence: TGTGCCAGCCTCACCCCGGAGACAGCCACAGATACGCAGTATTTT. Translation: CASLTPETATDTQYF.

J is TRBJ1-1 and V is TRBV29-1, with D possibly being TRBD1 (6 bases). The length of the CDR3 is 14 residues. Trimming shortened V by 6 bases and J by 5 bases, and 19 bases separated the two germline ends. CDR1 is SQVTM and CDR2 is ANQGSEA in the germline V gene. CDR3 region: CSVRPDSQRTEAFF. The CDR3 bases are TGCAGCGTCCGACCGGACAGTCAGAGGACTGAAGCTTTCTTT.

This chain uses TRBV28 with TRBJ2-1, with a possible D match to TRBD1 (6 bases). Trimming took 5 bases from V and 5 from J, leaving 16 bases between them. CDR1 and CDR2 from the germline V gene are MDHEN and SYDVKM. This CDR3 spans 15 amino acids. The DNA for the CDR3 is TGTGCCAGCAGTGCCCCCAGGGGCCTACACAATGAGCAGTTCTTC. Amino acid sequence: CASSAPRGLHNEQFF.

This clone was detected only once. The chain is built from TRBV28 and TRBJ2-7; no clear D gene. Looked up from germline, CDR1 is MDHEN and CDR2 is SYDVKM. With 2 bases removed from V and 0 bases from J, the gap between germline ends came to 8 bases. The CDR3 runs 14 residues. CDR3: CASSLKRSSYEQYF. CDR3 DNA sequence: TGTGCCAGCAGTTTAAAACGGTCCTCCTACGAGCAGTACTTC.

There are a few counts of this clone. The chain couples TRBV20-1 to TRBJ2-5; D is unresolved. V was clipped by 3 bases and J by 5 bases, with 19 bases between them. Germline V CDR1 and CDR2: DFQATT, SNEGSKA (reference sequence). This CDR3 region has 15 residues. DNA of the CDR3: TGCAGTGCTAGTTTCACGGAGCGCGGATATGAGACCCAGTACTTC. Its protein is CSASFTERGYETQYF.

The chain has TRBV11-3 and TRBJ2-3, with D possibly TRBD1 on 5 matching bases. The V gene's germline CDR1 is SGHNT and CDR2 YENEEA. The CDR3 loop spans 14 amino acids. V was shortened by 1 base and J by 5 bases, with 10 bases between the two germline ends. This CDR3 is CASSLAGFGDTQYF. CDR3 bases: TGTGCCAGCAGCTTAGCAGGGTTTGGAGATACGCAGTATTTT. Filled out from reference TRBV11-3 and TRBJ2-3, the complete variable domain reads EAGVVQSPRYKIIEKKQPVAFWCNPISGHNTLYWYLQNLGQGPELLIRYENEEAVDDSQLPKDRFSAERLKGVDSTLKIQPAELGDSAVYLCASSLAGFGDTQYFGPGTRLTVL.

The chain links TRBV7-9 to TRBJ1-4, with D perhaps matching TRBD1 (5 bases). The germline V and J ends were trimmed by 5 bases and 0 bases, with 13 bases remaining between them. CDR1 is SEHNR, CDR2 FQNEAQ, per germline (reference sequence). The CDR3 extends over 16 amino acids. CDR3 protein: CASSRGESATNEKLFF. The CDR3 region has the DNA TGTGCCAGCAGCCGGGGGGAGTCTGCAACTAATGAAAAACTGTTTTTT.

V gene TRBV5-1 combines with J gene TRBJ2-2; no clear D. Germline V gives CDR1 SGHRS, CDR2 YFSETQ. The CDR3 totals 15 residues. Trimming pared 1 base from V and 0 bases from J, leaving 7 bases between. The CDR3 sequence: CASSLIAANTGELFF. In nucleotides, the CDR3 is TGCGCCAGCAGCTTGATAGCTGCGAACACCGGGGAGCTGTTTTTT.

As to this clone: This sample also contains other DNA sequences that code for the same CDR3. The chain combines TRBV12-3 or TRBV12-4 with TRBJ1-1, with D perhaps TRBD1 (6 bases). The CDR3 runs 13 residues. V was shortened by 4 bases and J by 1 base, with 7 bases between the two germline ends. CDR3 amino acids: CASSYRENTEAFF. In DNA, the CDR3 is TGTGCCAGCAGTTACAGGGAGAACACTGAAGCTTTCTTT.

The J gene is TRBJ2-2, the V gene TRBV9; 9 bases fit TRBD2. CDR1 is SGDLS, CDR2 YYNGEE, per germline. This CDR3 region has 16 residues. V was clipped by 4 bases and J by 5 bases; unmatched bases: 9. The CDR3, as DNA: TGTGCCAGCAGCCCCGGGACTAGCATATATACCGGGGAGCTGTTTTTT. Its protein product is CASSPGTSIYTGELFF.

This clone has more than one count but fewer than ten. This chain joins TRBV11-2 and TRBJ2-7; TRBD1 matches 9 bases. Germline lookup yields CDR1 SGHAT and CDR2 FQNNGV. This CDR3 is built from 15 residues. V lost 0 bases and J lost 3; bases outside the gene matches: 3. CDR3 loop: CASSLDTGGLYEQYF. The CDR3 DNA reads TGTGCCAGCAGCTTAGATACAGGGGGCCTCTACGAGCAGTACTTC.

This clone was seen once. This chain connects TRBV2 to TRBJ2-5; 10 nucleotides align to TRBD2. Per germline, CDR1 SNHLY and CDR2 FYNNEI. The CDR3 loop spans 15 amino acids. The V segment lost 7 bases and the J segment 1 base; nucleotides outside the gene matches: 6. The CDR3 bases are TGTGCCAGCAATTCTGGGACTAGCGTCCAAGAGACCCAGTACTTC. Residues: CASNSGTSVQETQYF.

The chain couples TRBV3-1 (or the pseudogene TRBV3-2) to TRBJ1-1; 10 positions agree with TRBD1. CDR1 and CDR2 from the germline V gene are LGHDT and YNNKEL (reference sequence). V shed 8 bases, J shed 0 bases, and the junction held 6 bases outside the gene matches. The CDR3 contains 15 residues. Written as DNA, the CDR3 is TGTGCCAGCGGACGGACAGGGGGAATGAACACTGAAGCTTTCTTT. It translates to CASGRTGGMNTEAFF.

The rearrangement joins TRBV7-2 to TRBJ2-7, with TRBD2 identical over 13 bases. The CDR3 loop spans 14 amino acids. The germline gives CDR1 SGHTA, CDR2 FQGNSA. J was trimmed by 2 bases and V by 5 bases; bases with no gene match: 0. The CDR3 coding sequence is TGTGCCAGCAGCGGGACTAGCGGGACCTACGAGCAGTACTTC. It specifies CASSGTSGTYEQYF.

This clone was recorded only once. J is TRBJ2-5 and V is TRBV7-9; a weak D match, TRBD1 (5 bases). Trimming stripped 5 bases from V and 1 base from J, with 11 bases between. Germline V lookup: CDR1 SEHNR, CDR2 FQNEAQ (reference sequence). This CDR3 is built from 14 residues. CDR3 amino acids: CASSRRQSQETQYF. The CDR3 DNA is TGTGCCAGCAGCCGTAGACAGTCCCAAGAGACCCAGTACTTC.

This clone has just one count. The chain employs TRBV10-1 and TRBJ1-5, with D unclear. The CDR3 sequence is 13 residues long. CDR1 and CDR2 from the germline V gene are WNHNN and SYGVQD (reference sequence). Deletions cut 4 bases from V and 4 bases from J, with 8 bases between. CDR3 residues: CASSALLNQPQHF. The CDR3 DNA follows: TGCGCCAGCAGTGCTCTTTTGAATCAGCCCCAGCATTTT.

This chain uses TRBV18 with TRBJ2-7; D remains unclear. The germline V gene encodes CDR1 KGHSH and CDR2 LQKENI. The V end was cut by 3 bases, the J end by 3 bases, with 12 bases between. The CDR3 has 14 residues. The CDR3 region has the DNA TGTGCCAGCTCACCGACTGAGGTGGTCTACGAGCAGTACTTC. Amino acids: CASSPTEVVYEQYF.